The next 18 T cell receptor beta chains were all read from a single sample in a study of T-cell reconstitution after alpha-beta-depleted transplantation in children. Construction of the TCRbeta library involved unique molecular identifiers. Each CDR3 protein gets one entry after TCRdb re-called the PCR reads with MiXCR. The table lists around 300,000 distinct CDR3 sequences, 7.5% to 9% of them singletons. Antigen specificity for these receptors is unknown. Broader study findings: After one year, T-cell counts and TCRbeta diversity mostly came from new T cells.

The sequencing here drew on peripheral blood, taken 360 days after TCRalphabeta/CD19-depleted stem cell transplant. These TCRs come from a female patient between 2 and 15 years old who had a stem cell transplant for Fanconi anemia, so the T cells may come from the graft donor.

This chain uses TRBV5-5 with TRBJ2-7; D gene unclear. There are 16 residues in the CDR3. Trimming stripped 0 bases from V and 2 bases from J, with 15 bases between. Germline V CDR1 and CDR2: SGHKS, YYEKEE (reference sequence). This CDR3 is CASSLAGQTQTYEQYF. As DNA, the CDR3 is TGTGCCAGCAGCTTGGCCGGCCAAACACAGACCTACGAGCAGTACTTC.

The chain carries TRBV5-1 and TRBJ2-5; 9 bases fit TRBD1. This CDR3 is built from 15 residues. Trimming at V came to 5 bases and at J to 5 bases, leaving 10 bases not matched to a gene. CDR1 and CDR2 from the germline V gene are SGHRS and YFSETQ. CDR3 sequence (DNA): TGCGCCAGCAGTTGGGGGCCCGGGACAGGGGAGACCCAGTACTTC. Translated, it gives CASSWGPGTGETQYF. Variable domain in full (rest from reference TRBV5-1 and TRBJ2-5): KAGVTQTPRYLIKTRGQQVTLSCSPISGHRSVSWYQQTPGQGLQFLFEYFSETQRNKGNFPGRFSGRQFSNSRSEMNVSTLELGDSALYLCASSWGPGTGETQYFGPGTRLLVL.

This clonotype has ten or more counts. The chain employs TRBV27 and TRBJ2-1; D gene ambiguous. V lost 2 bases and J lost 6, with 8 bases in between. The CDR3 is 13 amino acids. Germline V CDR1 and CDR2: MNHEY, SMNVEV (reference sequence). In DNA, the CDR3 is TGTGCCAGCAGTTTAGGTACAGCCAATGAGCAGTTCTTC. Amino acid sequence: CASSLGTANEQFF.

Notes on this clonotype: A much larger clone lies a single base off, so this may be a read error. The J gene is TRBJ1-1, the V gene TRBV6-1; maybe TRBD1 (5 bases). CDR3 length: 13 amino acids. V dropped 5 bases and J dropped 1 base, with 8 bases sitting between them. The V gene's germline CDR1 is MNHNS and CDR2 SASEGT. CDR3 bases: TGTGCCAGCAGTAAGAGGGGGAACACTGAAGCTTTCTTT. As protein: CASSKRGNTEAFF.

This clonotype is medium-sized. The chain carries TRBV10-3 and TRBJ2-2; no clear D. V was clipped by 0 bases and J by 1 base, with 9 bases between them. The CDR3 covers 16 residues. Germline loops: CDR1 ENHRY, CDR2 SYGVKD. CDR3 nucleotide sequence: TGTGCCATCAGTGAGTCTTCGGGTGGGAACACCGGGGAGCTGTTTTTT. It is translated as CAISESSGGNTGELFF.

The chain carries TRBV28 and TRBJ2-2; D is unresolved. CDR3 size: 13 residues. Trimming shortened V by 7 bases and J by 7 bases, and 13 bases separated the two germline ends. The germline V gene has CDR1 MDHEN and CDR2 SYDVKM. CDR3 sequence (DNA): TGTGCCAGCACTAGGGCATGGTACGGGGAGCTGTTTTTT. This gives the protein CASTRAWYGELFF.

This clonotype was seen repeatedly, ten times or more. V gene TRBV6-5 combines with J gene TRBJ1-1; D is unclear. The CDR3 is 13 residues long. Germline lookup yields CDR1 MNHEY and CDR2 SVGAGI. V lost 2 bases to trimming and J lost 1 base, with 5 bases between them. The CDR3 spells CASSYNGNTEAFF. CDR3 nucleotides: TGTGCCAGCAGTTACAACGGGAACACTGAAGCTTTCTTT.

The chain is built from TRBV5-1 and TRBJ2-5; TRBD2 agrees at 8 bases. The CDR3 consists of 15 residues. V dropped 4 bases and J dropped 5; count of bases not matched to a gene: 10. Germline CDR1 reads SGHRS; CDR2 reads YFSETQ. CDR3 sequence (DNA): TGCGCCAGCAGCGATCTGACGGGGGGGCTGGAGACCCAGTACTTC. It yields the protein CASSDLTGGLETQYF.

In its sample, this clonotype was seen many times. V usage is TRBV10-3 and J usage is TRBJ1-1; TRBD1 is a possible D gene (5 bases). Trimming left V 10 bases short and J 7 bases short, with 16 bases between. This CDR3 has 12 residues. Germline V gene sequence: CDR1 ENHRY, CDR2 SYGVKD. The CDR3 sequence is CATKAGGGEAFF. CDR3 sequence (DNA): TGTGCCACCAAGGCGGGGGGAGGTGAAGCTTTCTTT.

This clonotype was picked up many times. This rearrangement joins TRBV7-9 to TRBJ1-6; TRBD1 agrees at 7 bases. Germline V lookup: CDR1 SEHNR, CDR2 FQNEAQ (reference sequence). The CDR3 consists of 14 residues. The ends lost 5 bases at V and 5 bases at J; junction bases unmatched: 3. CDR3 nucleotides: TGTGCCAGCAGCCGGGACAGAGATAATTCACCCCTCCACTTT. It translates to CASSRDRDNSPLHF.

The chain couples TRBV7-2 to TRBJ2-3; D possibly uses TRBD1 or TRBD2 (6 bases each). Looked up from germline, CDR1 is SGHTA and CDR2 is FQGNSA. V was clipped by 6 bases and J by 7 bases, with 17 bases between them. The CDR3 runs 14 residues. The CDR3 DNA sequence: TGTGCCAGCAGTCGGGACGGAGGGGGGAATACGCAGTATTTT. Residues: CASSRDGGGNTQYF. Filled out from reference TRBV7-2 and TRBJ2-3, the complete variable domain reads GAGVSQSPSNKVTEKGKDVELRCDPISGHTALYWYRQSLGQGLEFLIYFQGNSAPDKSGLPSDRFSAERTGGSVSTLTIQRTQQEDSAVYLCASSRDGGGNTQYFGPGTRLTVL.

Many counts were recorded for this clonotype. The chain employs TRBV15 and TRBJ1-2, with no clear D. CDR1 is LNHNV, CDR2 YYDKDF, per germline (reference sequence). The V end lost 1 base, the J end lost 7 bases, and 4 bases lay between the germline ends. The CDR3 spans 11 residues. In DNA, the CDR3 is TGTGCCACCAGCAGAGGTAGTGGCTACACCTTC. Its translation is CATSRGSGYTF.

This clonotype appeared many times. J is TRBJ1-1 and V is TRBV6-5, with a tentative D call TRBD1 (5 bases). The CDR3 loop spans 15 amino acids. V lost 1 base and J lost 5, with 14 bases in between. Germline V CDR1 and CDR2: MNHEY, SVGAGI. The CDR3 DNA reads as TGTGCCAGCAGTTACTTACGACATTGGGGGACTGAAGCTTTCTTT. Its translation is CASSYLRHWGTEAFF.

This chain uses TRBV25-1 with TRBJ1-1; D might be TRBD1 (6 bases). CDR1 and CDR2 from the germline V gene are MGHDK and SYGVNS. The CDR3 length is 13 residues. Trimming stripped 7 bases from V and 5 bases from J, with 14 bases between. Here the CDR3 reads CASMGGLGTEAFF. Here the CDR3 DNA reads TGTGCCAGCATGGGGGGGCTCGGGACTGAAGCTTTCTTT.

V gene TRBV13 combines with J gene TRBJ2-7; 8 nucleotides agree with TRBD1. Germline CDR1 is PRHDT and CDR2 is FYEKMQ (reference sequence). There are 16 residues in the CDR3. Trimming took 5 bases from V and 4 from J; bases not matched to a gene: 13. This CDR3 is CASSHFSGTGSYEQYF. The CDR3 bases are TGTGCCAGCAGCCATTTCTCCGGGACAGGTTCATACGAGCAGTACTTC.

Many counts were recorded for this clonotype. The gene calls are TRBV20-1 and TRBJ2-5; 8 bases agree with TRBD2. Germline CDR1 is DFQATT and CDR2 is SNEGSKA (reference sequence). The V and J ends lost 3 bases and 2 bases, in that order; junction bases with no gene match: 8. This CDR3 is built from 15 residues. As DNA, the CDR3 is TGCAGTGCTAGTATTCGTCGGGGGGGTCAAGAGACCCAGTACTTC. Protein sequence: CSASIRRGGQETQYF.

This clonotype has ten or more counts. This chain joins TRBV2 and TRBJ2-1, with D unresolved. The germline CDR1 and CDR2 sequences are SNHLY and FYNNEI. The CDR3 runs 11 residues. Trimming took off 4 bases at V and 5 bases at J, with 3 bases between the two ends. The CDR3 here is CASSADNEQFF. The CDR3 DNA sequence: TGTGCCAGCAGTGCCGACAATGAGCAGTTCTTC.

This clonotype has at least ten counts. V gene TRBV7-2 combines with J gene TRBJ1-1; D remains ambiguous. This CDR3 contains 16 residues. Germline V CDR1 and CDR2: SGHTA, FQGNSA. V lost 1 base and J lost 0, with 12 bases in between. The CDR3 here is CASSLVSGPLNTEAFF. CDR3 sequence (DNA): TGTGCCAGCAGCTTAGTTTCCGGACCATTGAACACTGAAGCTTTCTTT.